This record covers a single TCR beta chain. The specificity of this receptor is unknown. No much larger clone is present one base from it, and per-base qualities are unavailable. Reading the label with the study, this specimen's time point is: newly diagnosed, previously untreated cHL patient sample. As a comparison group for the relapsed/refractory trial patients, PBMCs from patients with newly diagnosed, previously untreated classical Hodgkin lymphoma were sequenced. Peripheral blood was collected in 8 mL Vacutainer Cell Preparation Tubes, from which PBMCs were isolated by centrifugation and then cryopreserved. Reading the germline V gene gives CDR1 ENHRY and CDR2 SYGVKD. V and J lose 3 bases and 10 bases, and a span of 16 bases separates them. Including the terminal cysteine and phenylalanine, the CDR3 comprises 14 residues. Here the CDR3 DNA is all that survives: 42 bases in frame from base 1.

The Qiagen DNeasy kit was used to extract genomic DNA both from unsorted PBMCs and from the negatively selected CD4+ and CD8+ fractions. Using primers that anneal to V and J segments, immunoSEQ multiplex PCR amplified the TCR beta CDR3 regions. A synthetic immune receptor repertoire was used to minimize amplification bias, and any remaining bias was removed computationally after sequencing. The paper's processing steps were these. Repertoire diversity was quantified as the Shannon entropy index using custom Python scripts. Unsorted, CD4+ and CD8+ repertoires were examined separately, except in combined analyses, for which CD4+ and CD8+ sequences were merged in silico. In TCRdb, the immuneACCESS table is reduced to in-frame sequences with V and J assigned. These tables do not hold every clone; where another copy was compared, an unresolved V gene accounts for under half, and the others remain unexplained. The V and J calls and the clone size are those of that table, but D and trimming were determined from the DNA. For this sample the table gives about 16,000 clones, of which approximately 84% were detected only once. Jointly, the top ten make up 8% to 9% of the sample.

This specimen belongs to a study of PD-1 blockade in classical Hodgkin lymphoma (dated by TCRdb to about 2020). With respect to the entire study: The study used CyTOF and TCR beta sequencing to define a peripheral blood immune signature of response to PD-1 blockade in classical Hodgkin lymphoma. Broad study findings and their caveats: Baseline TCR diversity was reported to be lower in newly diagnosed patients than in healthy donors, and even lower in relapsed/refractory patients. The study was restricted to a single clinical trial cohort, and the causes of repertoire differences, possibly disease activity or prior therapy, were left undefined.

What was sequenced was peripheral blood mononuclear cells (PBMCs). The chain was built from TRBV10-3 and TRBJ2-1; the D gene is tentatively TRBD1 or TRBD2, each matching 5 bases. This clonotype was obtained from a human donor with classical Hodgkin lymphoma. The nucleotides read TGTGCCATCAGTGAAAGTGGGACGGTCGGGGAGCAGTTCTTC. Its amino acids are CAISESGTVGEQFF.